This TCR beta chain was sequenced for a study of T cell responses to AZD1222 COVID-19 vaccine (dated by TCRdb to the early 2020s). About the investigation overall: AZD1222 recipients whose second dose came at about 4 weeks and those whose second dose came at about 12 weeks were combined into one group, since spike-specific TCR depth and breadth did not differ between the two schedules. A total of more than 230 trial participants underwent TCR sequencing, of whom some 210 received two doses of AZD1222 and around 26 received two doses of the MenACWY control vaccine. Enrollment into the trials was organized by age into subgroups of 18-55, 56-69 and 70-plus years, and those subgroups contained approximately 160, 26 and 62 TCR-sequenced participants, respectively.

Results and caveats for the whole study, not just this receptor: Reportedly, close to half of the unique spike-specific TCRs recognized epitopes lying outside the regions that are mutated in the B.1.351 and B.1.1.7 variants. The whole spike protein was spanned by vaccine-associated CD4 TCRs, and dominant responses were seen in regions 160-218 and 743-854. Most participants were white British and females outnumbered males, and the authors suggested that clonal diversity may have been underestimated. Conclusions about previously exposed vaccinees were limited because only 6 or 7 AZD1222 recipients were SARS-CoV-2 seropositive at baseline. Because no day 14 peak-response samples were available, repertoires were characterized only after the peak T cell response. A significant rise in spike-specific TCR breadth and depth was observed after two AZD1222 doses relative to day 0 and relative to MenACWY recipients. The 56-69-year group was small, and its depth increase did not reach significance, likely because of low power.

The CDR3 regions of human TCRbeta chains were subjected to immunosequencing. The source study handled its data this way. Repertoire TCRs were matched against a reference library of SARS-CoV-2-specific TCRs generated with the MIRA antigen-specificity platform. Breadth meant the fraction of unique TCRs that were SARS-CoV-2-associated, whereas depth meant the fraction of total T cells that were SARS-CoV-2-associated. Using the MIRA data, each spike-specific TCR was assigned both to the spike region to which the TCR was reactive and to a CD4 or CD8 class. Log10-transformed breadth and depth values were compared by one-way ANOVA with Sidak's multiple comparisons tests. TCRdb obtained this table from immuneACCESS and retained in-frame rearrangements with V and J assigned. These tables miss some clones; where compared with another copy, unresolved V genes account for less than half of the shortfall, and the remainder is unexplained. Clone size and the V and J calls come from that table; the DNA yielded D and trimming. Present in this sample are about 140,000 clones, roughly nine tenths of which were seen just once. About 3% of the sample goes to the ten largest clones.

The intended sense of this specimen's time point label: baseline before first vaccination. Vaccinee samples were obtained from the UK trials COV001 and COV002, which included a single-blind randomized controlled phase 2/3 trial of AZD1222 (ChAdOx1 nCoV-19) in healthy adults. For TCRbeta chain sequencing, PBMC samples from trial participants were taken at day 0 and at day 28 after the second dose. Germline trimming: 3 bases from V, 4 bases from J; junction bases outside gene matches: 8. The CDR3 covers 16 residues, taking in both the cysteine and the phenylalanine. CDR3 DNA is the only sequence kept; it has 48 bases, read in frame from the first base. From the germline V gene, CDR1 is SGHDN and CDR2 is FVKESK. A word on this clone: The target of this receptor is not known. Base-call qualities are not available, and no considerably larger clone is one nucleotide away.

This specimen was peripheral blood, taken on day 0 of AZD1222 vaccination. Recombination joined TRBV14 with TRBJ2-1; a stretch of 8 junction bases matches TRBD2. The TCR comes from an adult in good health. The CDR3 protein sequence reads: CASSHPGTRHYNEQFF. At the DNA level, the sequence is TGTGCCAGCAGCCACCCTGGGACTAGACATTACAATGAGCAGTTCTTC.